A selection of T cell receptor beta chains follows, all from one sample in a study of blood T cells in healthy people across ages. TCRdb ran MiXCR on the 5' RACE reads and lists one entry per CDR3 protein. The repertoire has some 1.1 million distinct CDR3 sequences, under 40% of them found once; the top ten carry about an eighth. Sequenced: blood. The receptors shown here come from a man between 18 and 35 years old in good health. The CDR3 runs from the conserved cysteine through the conserved F or W. Fields, in order: clone size, J gene, V gene, D gene, CDR3 DNA, CDR3 protein. The D gene is left open where the match is weak. Clone size, where shown, is once, few, many, or a class for clones that have expanded.

abundance: many; j_gene: TRBJ2-1; v_gene: TRBV5-6; d_gene: TRBD1; CDR3nt: TGTGCCAGCAGATACGGACAGGGAGGCAATGAGCAGTTCTTC; CDR3aa: CASRYGQGGNEQFF
abundance: many; j_gene: TRBJ1-6; v_gene: TRBV20-1; d_gene: NA; CDR3nt: TGCAGTGCTTCCACCGGGACACCCAATTCACCCCTCCACTTT; CDR3aa: CSASTGTPNSPLHF
abundance: NA; j_gene: TRBJ1-4; v_gene: TRBV29-1; d_gene: NA; CDR3nt: TGCAGCGTTGGAGGTTTAGGGTGGACTAATGAAAAACTGTTTTTT; CDR3aa: CSVGGLGWTNEKLFF
abundance: few; j_gene: TRBJ1-1; v_gene: TRBV7-9; d_gene: NA; CDR3nt: TGTGCCAGCAGCTTAGCTCGGGATACCGGCACTGAAGCTTTCTTT; CDR3aa: CASSLARDTGTEAFF
abundance: few; j_gene: TRBJ2-1; v_gene: TRBV7-8; d_gene: NA; CDR3nt: TGTGCCAGCAGCTTAGTTTGGGGAAGGGGCTACAATGAGCAGTTCTTC; CDR3aa: CASSLVWGRGYNEQFF
abundance: NA; j_gene: TRBJ2-7; v_gene: TRBV7-9; d_gene: NA; CDR3nt: TGTGCCAGCAGCCCCAAAAGCCCAAAAGGTGATTACGAGCAGTACTTC; CDR3aa: CASSPKSPKGDYEQYF
abundance: few; j_gene: TRBJ2-1; v_gene: TRBV12-3/TRBV12-4; d_gene: NA; CDR3nt: TGTGCCACCACCGTGGGGGCTACCTACAATGAGCAGTTCTTC; CDR3aa: CATTVGATYNEQFF
abundance: few; j_gene: TRBJ1-2; v_gene: TRBV10-3; d_gene: TRBD1; CDR3nt: TGTGCCATCGCCGGTCAGGGGGCGAACTATGGCTACACCTTC; CDR3aa: CAIAGQGANYGYTF
abundance: few; j_gene: TRBJ1-1; v_gene: TRBV20-1; d_gene: NA; CDR3nt: TGCAGTGCTAGGGCCCCCCCCAAAACTGAAGCTTTCTTT; CDR3aa: CSARAPPKTEAFF
abundance: NA; j_gene: TRBJ2-1; v_gene: TRBV12-3/TRBV12-4; d_gene: NA; CDR3nt: TGTGCCAGCAGTTTGGCCGCGGGGGCGAACAATGAGCAGTTCTTC; CDR3aa: CASSLAAGANNEQFF
abundance: NA; j_gene: TRBJ1-6; v_gene: TRBV4-1; d_gene: NA; CDR3nt: TGCGCCAGCAGCCAAGCAGACGGTTACTCACCCCTCCACTTT; CDR3aa: CASSQADGYSPLHF
abundance: NA; j_gene: TRBJ2-5; v_gene: TRBV2; d_gene: NA; CDR3nt: TGTGCCACCCCTAGCGCCGACCAAGAGACCCAGTACTTC; CDR3aa: CATPSADQETQYF
abundance: NA; j_gene: TRBJ1-2; v_gene: TRBV9; d_gene: NA; CDR3nt: TGTGCCAGCAGCGTAGGGGGTATACGAGCTAACTATGGCTACACCTTC; CDR3aa: CASSVGGIRANYGYTF
abundance: NA; j_gene: TRBJ1-5; v_gene: TRBV6-5; d_gene: NA; CDR3nt: TGTGCCAGCAGTAGAGGGCCTAGAGCCGGTCAGCCCCAGCATTTT; CDR3aa: CASSRGPRAGQPQHF
abundance: NA; j_gene: TRBJ2-5; v_gene: TRBV29-1; d_gene: TRBD1; CDR3nt: TGCAGCGCCCACCGACAGGGATACAATGAGCAGTACTTC; CDR3aa: CSAHRQGYNEQYF
abundance: NA; j_gene: TRBJ2-7; v_gene: TRBV20-1; d_gene: TRBD2; CDR3nt: TGCAGTGTGCGGGGGGCCTACTACGAGCAGTACTTC; CDR3aa: CSVRGAYYEQYF
abundance: NA; j_gene: TRBJ2-2; v_gene: TRBV6-5; d_gene: TRBD2; CDR3nt: TGTGCCAGCAGCCCCGGGACTAGCGGTACCCCCGGGGAGCTGTTTTTT; CDR3aa: CASSPGTSGTPGELFF
abundance: few; j_gene: TRBJ1-5; v_gene: TRBV4-2; d_gene: NA; CDR3nt: TGTGCCAGCAGCCAAGAATGGGACAGCAATCAGCCCCAGCATTTT; CDR3aa: CASSQEWDSNQPQHF
abundance: once; j_gene: TRBJ1-5; v_gene: TRBV3-1; d_gene: TRBD1; CDR3nt: TGTGCCAGCAGCCAGACAGGGGACGACGGTCCCCAGCATTTT; CDR3aa: CASSQTGDDGPQHF
abundance: NA; j_gene: TRBJ1-2; v_gene: TRBV6-5; d_gene: NA; CDR3nt: TGTGCCAGCAGACCGACAAATACAGCCCAACACTACACCTTC; CDR3aa: CASRPTNTAQHYTF
abundance: NA; j_gene: TRBJ1-6; v_gene: TRBV5-6; d_gene: NA; CDR3nt: TGTGCCAACATGCATGTGGGGATTCCCCTCCACTTT; CDR3aa: CANMHVGIPLHF
abundance: NA; j_gene: TRBJ2-1; v_gene: TRBV5-1; d_gene: TRBD1; CDR3nt: TGCGCCAGCAGCTCGACAGGGTATCCGTTCTTC; CDR3aa: CASSSTGYPFF
abundance: few; j_gene: TRBJ2-3; v_gene: TRBV20-1; d_gene: TRBD2; CDR3nt: TGCAGTGCTAGAAACCTAGCGGGGAGCACAGATACGCAGTATTTT; CDR3aa: CSARNLAGSTDTQYF
abundance: NA; j_gene: TRBJ1-5; v_gene: TRBV7-2; d_gene: NA; CDR3nt: TGTGCCAGCAGCTTAGAAGCCCGGGCCGATCAGCCCCAGCATTTT; CDR3aa: CASSLEARADQPQHF
abundance: NA; j_gene: TRBJ2-5; v_gene: TRBV10-3; d_gene: TRBD1; CDR3nt: TGTGCCATCAGCTCTCGGACAGGGGCTGGCTACAATGAGCAGTACTTC; CDR3aa: CAISSRTGAGYNEQYF
abundance: NA; j_gene: TRBJ2-2; v_gene: TRBV9; d_gene: NA; CDR3nt: TGTGCCAGCAGCGTGGGGGATCTGAACACCGGGGAGCTGTTTTTT; CDR3aa: CASSVGDLNTGELFF
abundance: NA; j_gene: TRBJ1-2; v_gene: TRBV6-1; d_gene: NA; CDR3nt: TGTGCCAGCAGCCAGACCGACGACAGATATGGCTACACCTTC; CDR3aa: CASSQTDDRYGYTF
abundance: few; j_gene: TRBJ1-4; v_gene: TRBV7-2; d_gene: NA; CDR3nt: TGTGCCAGCAGCCCCGGCAATGAGGAAAAACTGTTTTTT; CDR3aa: CASSPGNEEKLFF
abundance: NA; j_gene: TRBJ2-3; v_gene: TRBV20-1; d_gene: TRBD2; CDR3nt: TGCAGTGCCCCACCCGAGACTAGCGGGGGGCAAGATACGCAGTATTTT; CDR3aa: CSAPPETSGGQDTQYF
abundance: few; j_gene: TRBJ2-5; v_gene: TRBV7-2; d_gene: TRBD2; CDR3nt: TGTGCCAGCAGCTTAGCGTCCCTAGCGGGGGCCTTTCAAGAGACCCAGTACTTC; CDR3aa: CASSLASLAGAFQETQYF
abundance: NA; j_gene: TRBJ1-2; v_gene: TRBV4-1; d_gene: NA; CDR3nt: TGCGCCAGCAGCCAACCTTACTCGAGGCACTATGGCTACACCTTC; CDR3aa: CASSQPYSRHYGYTF
abundance: NA; j_gene: TRBJ2-1; v_gene: TRBV11-1; d_gene: NA; CDR3nt: TGTGCCAGCAGCCAAAGGGACTCTTTGGCTAACAATGAGCAGTTCTTC; CDR3aa: CASSQRDSLANNEQFF
abundance: NA; j_gene: TRBJ2-5; v_gene: TRBV29-1; d_gene: NA; CDR3nt: TGCAGCGTTGGTGTCGCCCCTTCGAGTAACCAAGAGACCCAGTACTTC; CDR3aa: CSVGVAPSSNQETQYF
abundance: few; j_gene: TRBJ1-5; v_gene: TRBV28; d_gene: NA; CDR3nt: TGTGCCAGCAGGGGGTGGCAGTATAGCAATCAGCCCCAGCATTTT; CDR3aa: CASRGWQYSNQPQHF
abundance: NA; j_gene: TRBJ2-7; v_gene: TRBV7-9; d_gene: NA; CDR3nt: TGTGCCAGCAGCTTAGTAAAAGGCGAGCAGTACTTC; CDR3aa: CASSLVKGEQYF
abundance: NA; j_gene: TRBJ2-3; v_gene: TRBV9; d_gene: TRBD2; CDR3nt: TGTGCCAGCAGCGTAGCTCCAGCGGGGGGAGGCACAGATACGCAGTATTTT; CDR3aa: CASSVAPAGGGTDTQYF
abundance: once; j_gene: TRBJ1-2; v_gene: TRBV18; d_gene: TRBD1; CDR3nt: TGTGCCAGCTCACCCGTGGCCGGGACAGGGTCCCACTATGGCTACACCTTC; CDR3aa: CASSPVAGTGSHYGYTF
abundance: many; j_gene: TRBJ2-5; v_gene: TRBV25-1; d_gene: TRBD2; CDR3nt: TGTGCCACCTTACAGACTAGCGGGGGTGCCCAAGAGACCCAGTACTTC; CDR3aa: CATLQTSGGAQETQYF
abundance: NA; j_gene: TRBJ1-1; v_gene: TRBV10-3; d_gene: TRBD1; CDR3nt: TGTGCCATCGGTGAGTCCGGGACAGGGCATGGAGGGGCTTTCTTT; CDR3aa: CAIGESGTGHGGAFF
abundance: few; j_gene: TRBJ2-5; v_gene: TRBV5-1; d_gene: NA; CDR3nt: TGCGCCAGCAGCGACTTAGACAGGTCACAAGAGACCCAGTACTTC; CDR3aa: CASSDLDRSQETQYF
abundance: few; j_gene: TRBJ2-1; v_gene: TRBV7-2; d_gene: TRBD2; CDR3nt: TGTGCCAGCAGCTTAGCTAGCGGGGGGGTCGATGAGCAGTTCTTC; CDR3aa: CASSLASGGVDEQFF
abundance: NA; j_gene: TRBJ1-2; v_gene: TRBV29-1; d_gene: NA; CDR3nt: TGCAGCGTTGGGGGCGCCTATGGCTACACCTTC; CDR3aa: CSVGGAYGYTF
abundance: NA; j_gene: TRBJ2-2; v_gene: TRBV11-3; d_gene: NA; CDR3nt: TGTGCCAGCAGCTCCACTCCCGACGGCACCGGGGAGCTGTTTTTT; CDR3aa: CASSSTPDGTGELFF